This T cell receptor beta chain stems from a study of blood T cell repertoires in COVID-19 (dated by TCRdb to 2019 to 2021). In the study overall: Samples from collaborators originated in the United States, Italy and Spain and spanned both the acute and convalescent phases of COVID-19. The sample metadata nearly always contained a de-identified subject ID, COVID-19 status, age in years and sex. Where HLA class I and class II types were available, the types were taken from metadata supplied by the sample provider, not from assay-based typing. The prospective study material was composed of cDNA or gDNA derived from T cells, B-cell-depleted T cells, or PBMCs. The dataset comprised deeply sampled blood TCRbeta repertoires from subjects exposed to, actively infected with, or recovered from COVID-19. The repertoires were released in a freely available public database intended as a resource for research on the immune response to SARS-CoV-2. Samples were obtained from the ongoing ImmuneRACE study (first 160 participants) and from over 1,000 subjects provided by 6 global collaborators.

Overall study outcomes, separate from this receptor: Clinical and demographic metadata were provided uncurated, with the amount varying by source and participant.

To note about this clone: Its target antigen remains unknown. No base quality values were provided; no much bigger clone lies one nucleotide off.

Each collaborating institution followed its own protocols to collect whole blood in K2EDTA tubes. For TCRbeta analysis, collaborators shipped samples in one of three forms: frozen whole blood, isolated PBMCs, or DNA extracted from either of those sample types. Reading from cysteine to phenylalanine, the CDR3 counts 12 amino acids. The entry retains the CDR3 DNA only, 36 bases that are in frame from base 1. CDR1 and CDR2 were assigned from the germline V gene (reference sequence) as GTSNPN and SVGIG. V is clipped by 1 base and J by 9 bases, and the sequence between their germline boundaries is 10 bases long. TCRbeta CDR3 regions were amplified from genomic DNA using the immunoSEQ Assay, a bias-controlled multiplex PCR. The original pipeline was this. The number of nucleated cells in each sample was estimated by amplification of reference gene primers within the assay. To quantify the absolute abundance of each unique TCRbeta CDR3 rearrangement, sequence reads were collapsed and filtered. Productive Simpson clonality was computed per sample as the square root of Simpson's diversity index over productive rearrangements. TCRdb took over this immuneACCESS table, retaining in-frame rearrangements with V and J assigned. Such tables are incomplete; in checked studies, under half of the missing clones stem from an unresolved V gene, and the remainder is unexplained. That table supplies the V and J calls and clone size; D and trimming were determined from the DNA. The sample table lists about 120,000 clones, approximately 77% of them with a count of one. The leading ten clones occupy roughly 7.9% of the sample.

What was sequenced was peripheral blood. The sequence was obtained from a human donor in a cohort sampled during active COVID-19. The chain uses TRBV30 and TRBJ1-5; the D gene cannot be named for sure. The CDR3 protein: CAWSAPKRPQHF. The base sequence is TGTGCCTGGAGTGCTCCTAAGCGGCCCCAGCATTTT.